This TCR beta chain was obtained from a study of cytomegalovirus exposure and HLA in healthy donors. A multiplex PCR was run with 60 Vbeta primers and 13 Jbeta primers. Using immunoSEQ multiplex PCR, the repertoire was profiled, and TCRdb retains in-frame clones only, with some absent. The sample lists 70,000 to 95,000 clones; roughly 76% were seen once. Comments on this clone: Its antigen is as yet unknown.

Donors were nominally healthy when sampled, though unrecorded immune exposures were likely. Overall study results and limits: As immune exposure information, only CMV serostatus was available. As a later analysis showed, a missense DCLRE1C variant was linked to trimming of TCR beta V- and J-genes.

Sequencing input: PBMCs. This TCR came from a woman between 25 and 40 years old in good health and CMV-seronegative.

The CDR3 spells CASTRDEGVDEQYF. The CDR3 nucleotides read TGTGCCAGCACCCGAGATGAAGGGGTCGACGAGCAGTACTTC. This chain joins TRBV2 and TRBJ2-7; TRBD1 is a possible D gene (5 bases). Germline values: CDR1 SNHLY, CDR2 FYNNEI. Between the trimmed V and J ends, which lost 7 bases and 5 bases, there was a span of 18 bases. The CDR3 sequence is 14 residues long.